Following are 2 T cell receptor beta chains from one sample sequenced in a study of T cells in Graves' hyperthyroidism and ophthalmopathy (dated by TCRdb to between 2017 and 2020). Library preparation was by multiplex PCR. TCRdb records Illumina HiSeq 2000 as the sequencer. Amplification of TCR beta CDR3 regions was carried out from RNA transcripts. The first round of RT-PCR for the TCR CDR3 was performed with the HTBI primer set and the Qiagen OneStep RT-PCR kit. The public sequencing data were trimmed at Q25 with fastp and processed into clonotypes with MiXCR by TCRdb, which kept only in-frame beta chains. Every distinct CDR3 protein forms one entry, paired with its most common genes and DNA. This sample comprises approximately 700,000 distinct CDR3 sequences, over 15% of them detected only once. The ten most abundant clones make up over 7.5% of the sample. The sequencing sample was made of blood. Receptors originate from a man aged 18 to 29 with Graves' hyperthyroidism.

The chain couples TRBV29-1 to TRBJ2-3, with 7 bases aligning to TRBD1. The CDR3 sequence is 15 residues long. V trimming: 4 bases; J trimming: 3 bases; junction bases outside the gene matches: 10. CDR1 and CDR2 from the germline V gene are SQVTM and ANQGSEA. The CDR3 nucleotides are TGCAGCGTTGCGGGGACGACAGGGACAACAGATACGCAGTATTTT. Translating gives CSVAGTTGTTDTQYF.

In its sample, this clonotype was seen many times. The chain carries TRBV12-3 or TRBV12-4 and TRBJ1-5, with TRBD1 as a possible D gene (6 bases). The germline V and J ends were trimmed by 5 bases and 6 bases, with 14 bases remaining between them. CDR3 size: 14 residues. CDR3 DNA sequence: TGTGCCAGCAGTACCGGGACATCTGGTCAGCCCCAGCATTTT. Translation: CASSTGTSGQPQHF.